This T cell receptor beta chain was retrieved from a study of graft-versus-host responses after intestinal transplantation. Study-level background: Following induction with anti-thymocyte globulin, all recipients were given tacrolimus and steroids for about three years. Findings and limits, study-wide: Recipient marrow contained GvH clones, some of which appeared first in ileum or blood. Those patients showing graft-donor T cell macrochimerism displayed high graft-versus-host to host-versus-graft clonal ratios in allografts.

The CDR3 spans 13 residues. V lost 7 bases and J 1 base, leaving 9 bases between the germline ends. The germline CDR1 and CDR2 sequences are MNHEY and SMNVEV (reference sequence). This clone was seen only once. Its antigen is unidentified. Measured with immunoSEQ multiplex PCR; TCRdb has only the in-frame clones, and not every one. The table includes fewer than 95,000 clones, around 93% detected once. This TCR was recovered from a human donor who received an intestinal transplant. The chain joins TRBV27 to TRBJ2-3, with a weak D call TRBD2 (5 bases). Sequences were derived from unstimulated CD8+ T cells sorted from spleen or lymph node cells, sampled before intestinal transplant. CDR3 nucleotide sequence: TGTGCCAGCAACGTGAGGGGCACAGATACGCAGTATTTT. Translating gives CASNVRGTDTQYF.